This entry describes one T cell receptor (beta chain). No antigen is known for it. The length of the CDR3 is 14 residues. Germline values: CDR1 MDHEN, CDR2 SYDVKM. V was pared by 3 bases and J by 4 bases, with 9 bases between. The source of the sample is a study of T-cell memory formation after mild COVID-19. Study results and caveats: The study found balanced CD4/CD8 in clones contracting day 15 to 85 and a CD4+ lean in later expanders.

TCRdb re-derived calls from the 5' RACE reads in MiXCR, one entry per CDR3 protein. The sample lists 300,000 or so distinct CDR3 sequences, 16% occurring once. This clonotype was obtained from a man aged 18 to 29 who had mild COVID-19 (a few samples of this study predate the infection). Cell type and time point are not known. The chain recombines TRBV28 with TRBJ1-4; D uncertain. Sequencing used PBMCs or a T cell subset sorted from them (not recorded which). CDR3: CASSFRQINEKLFF. The CDR3 nucleotides are TGTGCCAGCAGTTTTCGGCAGATTAATGAAAAACTGTTTTTT.